Given below is one TCR beta chain in context. Assay used: immunoSEQ multiplex PCR; TCRdb lists only in-frame clones, some missing. The profile shows 150,000 to 200,000 clones, under 85% of them singletons. This sample stems from a study of blood T cell repertoires in COVID-19. Looking at the study overall: Specimens from acute and convalescent COVID-19 originated in the United States, Italy and Spain. Nucleic acid was either cDNA or gDNA, and it came from T cells, B-cell-depleted T cells, or PBMCs.

The CDR3 is made up of 16 amino acids. Per the germline V gene, CDR1 is SGDLS and CDR2 is YYNGEE. Trimming removed 0 bases from V and 3 bases from J, with 15 bases in between. The receptor was derived from a man between 65 and 85 years old who had recovered from COVID-19. Source material: peripheral blood. The chain joins TRBV9 to TRBJ1-2, with D possibly matching TRBD1 (6 bases). The CDR3 loop reads CASSVGPTGPDYGYTF. The CDR3 nucleotides read TGTGCCAGCAGCGTAGGCCCTACAGGGCCCGACTATGGCTACACCTTC.